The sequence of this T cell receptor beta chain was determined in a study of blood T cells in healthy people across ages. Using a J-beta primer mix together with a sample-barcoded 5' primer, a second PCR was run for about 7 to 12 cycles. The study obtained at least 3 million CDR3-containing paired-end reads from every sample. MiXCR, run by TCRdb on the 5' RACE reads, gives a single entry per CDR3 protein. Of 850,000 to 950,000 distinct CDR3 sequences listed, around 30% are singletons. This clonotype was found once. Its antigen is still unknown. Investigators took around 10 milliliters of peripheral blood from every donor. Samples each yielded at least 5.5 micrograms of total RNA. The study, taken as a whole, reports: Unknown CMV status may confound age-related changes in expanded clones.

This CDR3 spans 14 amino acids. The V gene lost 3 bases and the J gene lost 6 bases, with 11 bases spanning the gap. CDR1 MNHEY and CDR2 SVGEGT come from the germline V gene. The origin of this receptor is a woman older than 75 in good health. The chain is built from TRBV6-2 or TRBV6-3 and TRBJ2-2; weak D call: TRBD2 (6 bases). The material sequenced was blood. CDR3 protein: CASSYQGGSGELFF. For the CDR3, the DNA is TGTGCCAGCAGTTATCAGGGAGGATCCGGGGAGCTGTTTTTT.